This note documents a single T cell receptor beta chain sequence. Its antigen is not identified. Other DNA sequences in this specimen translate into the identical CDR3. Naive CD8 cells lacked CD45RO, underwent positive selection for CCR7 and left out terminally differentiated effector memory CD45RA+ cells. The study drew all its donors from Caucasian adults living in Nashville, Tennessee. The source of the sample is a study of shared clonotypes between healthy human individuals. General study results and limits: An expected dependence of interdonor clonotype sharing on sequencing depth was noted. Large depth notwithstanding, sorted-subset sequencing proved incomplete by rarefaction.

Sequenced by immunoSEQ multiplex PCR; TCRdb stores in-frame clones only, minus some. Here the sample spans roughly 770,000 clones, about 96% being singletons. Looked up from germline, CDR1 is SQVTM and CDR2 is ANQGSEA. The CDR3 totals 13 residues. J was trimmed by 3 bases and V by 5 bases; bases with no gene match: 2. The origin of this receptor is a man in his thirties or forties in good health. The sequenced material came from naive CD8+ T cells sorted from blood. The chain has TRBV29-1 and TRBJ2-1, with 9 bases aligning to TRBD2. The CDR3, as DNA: TGCAGCGTTCGACTAGCGGTCTACAATGAGCAGTTCTTC. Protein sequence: CSVRLAVYNEQFF.